The 13 T cell receptor beta chains below were found in one sample sequenced in a study of blood T cell repertoires in COVID-19. Here immunoSEQ multiplex PCR was the method, and the copy in TCRdb shows in-frame clones only, minus some. This table holds some 180,000 clones, around 85% found once. Material: PBMCs or T cells enriched from blood (not recorded which). These receptors were taken from a man aged 35 to 55 who had recovered from COVID-19.

The chain employs TRBV5-1 and TRBJ1-1; 7 bases line up with TRBD1. The V gene's germline CDR1 is SGHRS and CDR2 YFSETQ. Trimming removed 7 bases from V and 0 bases from J; junction bases left unmatched: 6. This CDR3 has 14 residues. For the CDR3, the DNA is TGCGCCAGCCAACCGGGACAGATGAACACTGAAGCTTTCTTT. Encoded protein: CASQPGQMNTEAFF.

This clone was found once. This chain connects TRBV9 to TRBJ1-4; D uncertain. CDR1 SGDLS and CDR2 YYNGEE come from the germline V gene. The CDR3 is made up of 15 amino acids. V was trimmed by 4 bases and J by 4 bases, leaving 14 bases between them. In DNA, the CDR3 is TGTGCCAGCAGCCCGACCCCGGGATATAATGAAAAACTGTTTTTT. Protein product: CASSPTPGYNEKLFF. Supplemented by reference TRBV9 and TRBJ1-4, the full variable domain reads DSGVTQTPKHLITATGQRVTLRCSPRSGDLSVYWYQQSLDQGLQFLIQYYNGEERAKGNILERFSAQQFPDLHSELNLSSLELGDSALYFCASSPTPGYNEKLFFGSGTQLSVL.

The V call is TRBV4-1, the J call TRBJ1-2; tentative D call: TRBD1 (6 bases). From germline, CDR1 is MGHRA and CDR2 YSYEKL. The CDR3 consists of 15 residues. The V and J ends lost 4 bases and 4 bases respectively, with 16 bases between them. As DNA, the CDR3 is TGCGCCAGCAGCCCCCTTCTGGACAGCGGCTATGGCTACACCTTC. It codes for CASSPLLDSGYGYTF.

The rearrangement uses TRBV10-1 and TRBJ2-2; D perhaps matches TRBD2 (6 bases). V lost 3 bases, J lost 3 bases, and 11 bases lay in between. The CDR3 contains 15 residues. From germline, CDR1 is WNHNN and CDR2 SYGVQD (reference sequence). In DNA, the CDR3 is TGCGCCAGCAGTGACCAACGGGGGTACACCGGGGAGCTGTTTTTT. Amino acids: CASSDQRGYTGELFF.

The rearrangement links TRBV13 to TRBJ1-4, with TRBD1 identical over 8 bases. This CDR3 is built from 15 residues. CDR1 and CDR2 (germline): PRHDT, FYEKMQ (reference sequence). V trimming: 0 bases; J trimming: 8 bases; junction bases outside the gene matches: 5. Here the CDR3 DNA reads TGTGCCAGCAGCTTAGGGGGGACAGGTGGAGAAAAACTGTTTTTT. This gives the protein CASSLGGTGGEKLFF.

J is TRBJ1-1 and V is TRBV18; no definite D call. Germline V lookup: CDR1 KGHSH, CDR2 LQKENI. V lost 1 base and J lost 6, with 12 bases in between. The CDR3 is 14 residues long. The CDR3 sequence is CASSPQRVDSEAFF. The CDR3, as DNA: TGTGCCAGCTCACCACAGCGAGTAGATTCTGAAGCTTTCTTT.

The chain is built from TRBV18 and TRBJ2-1; 7 nucleotides line up with TRBD2. The CDR3 covers 15 residues. Germline trimming cut 4 bases from V and 8 bases from J; bases unmatched to any gene: 11. Germline V CDR1 and CDR2: KGHSH, LQKENI. CDR3 nucleotides: TGTGCCAGCTCACGAGGTAGTGGCGGGGGTGATGAGCAGTTCTTC. Protein product: CASSRGSGGGDEQFF.

V gene TRBV15 combines with J gene TRBJ2-7; tentative D call: TRBD1 (5 bases). There are 17 residues in the CDR3. Germline CDR1 and CDR2: LNHNV and YYDKDF (reference sequence). The germline V and J ends were trimmed by 0 bases and 0 bases, with 15 bases remaining between them. DNA of the CDR3: TGTGCCACCAGCAGAGATCCTCCCAGGGTAGGCTCCTACGAGCAGTACTTC. Translating it yields CATSRDPPRVGSYEQYF. Variable domain in full (rest from reference TRBV15 and TRBJ2-7): DAMVIQNPRYQVTQFGKPVTLSCSQTLNHNVMYWYQQKSSQAPKLLFHYYDKDFNNEADTPDNFQSRRPNTSFCFLDIRSPGLGDTAMYLCATSRDPPRVGSYEQYFGPGTRLTVT.

The chain has TRBV23-1 and TRBJ1-5; TRBD1 matches 8 bases. TRBV23-1 is given ORF status, its function remaining uncertain. This CDR3 is 14 amino acids long. With 2 bases clipped from V and 7 bases from J, the junction kept 4 bases outside the gene matches. CDR3 loop: CASSQDDRGQPQHF. In nucleotides, the CDR3 is TGCGCCAGCAGTCAAGACGACAGGGGCCAGCCCCAGCATTTT.

The genes are TRBV29-1 and TRBJ2-7, with D uncertain. There are 11 residues in the CDR3. Germline V gene lookup returns CDR1 SQVTM and CDR2 ANQGSEA. Trimming cost V 0 bases and J 6 bases, with 6 bases left between them. The CDR3 nucleotides are TGCAGCGTTGAAGATCCGGGCGAGCAGTACTTC. It specifies CSVEDPGEQYF.

This clone is a singleton in its sample. The chain carries TRBV5-6 and TRBJ2-7; a weak D match, TRBD1 (6 bases). The CDR3 totals 14 residues. In germline, CDR1 is SGHDT, CDR2 YYEEEE. The V gene lost 0 bases and the J gene lost 0 bases, with 7 bases spanning the gap. The CDR3 DNA sequence: TGTGCCAGCAGCTTGGGCAGGGGCTCCTACGAGCAGTACTTC. Translation gives CASSLGRGSYEQYF.

The genes are TRBV20-1 and TRBJ1-5; possibly TRBD1 for D (5 bases). V was pared by 3 bases and J by 6 bases, with 15 bases between. This CDR3 contains 14 residues. The V gene's germline CDR1 is DFQATT and CDR2 SNEGSKA (reference sequence). The DNA of the CDR3 is TGCAGTGCTAGTACCCGGGGGGGGTCTCAGCCCCAGCATTTT. Translating gives CSASTRGGSQPQHF.

The rearrangement joins TRBV7-9 to TRBJ2-1, with D unclear. Germline lookup yields CDR1 SEHNR and CDR2 FQNEAQ (reference sequence). V lost 1 base, J lost 2 bases, and 9 bases lay in between. This CDR3 has 15 amino acids. The CDR3 protein is CASSLVVHTYNEQFF. CDR3 sequence (DNA): TGTGCCAGCAGCTTAGTGGTTCACACCTACAATGAGCAGTTCTTC. The complete variable domain, with remaining parts taken from reference TRBV7-9 and TRBJ2-1, reads DTGVSQNPRHKITKRGQNVTFRCDPISEHNRLYWYRQTLGQGPEFLTYFQNEAQLEKSRLLSDRFSAERPKGSFSTLEIQRTEQGDSAMYLCASSLVVHTYNEQFFGPGTRLTVL.